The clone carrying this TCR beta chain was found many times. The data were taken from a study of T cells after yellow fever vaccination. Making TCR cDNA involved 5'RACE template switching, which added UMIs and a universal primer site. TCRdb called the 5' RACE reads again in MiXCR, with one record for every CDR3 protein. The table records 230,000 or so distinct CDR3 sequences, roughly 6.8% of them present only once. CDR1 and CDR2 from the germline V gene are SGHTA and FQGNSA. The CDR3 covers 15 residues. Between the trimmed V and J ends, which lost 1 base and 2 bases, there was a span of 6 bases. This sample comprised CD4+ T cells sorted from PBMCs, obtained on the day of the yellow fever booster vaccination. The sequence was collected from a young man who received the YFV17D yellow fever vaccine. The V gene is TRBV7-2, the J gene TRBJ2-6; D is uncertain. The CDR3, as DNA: TGTGCCAGCAGCTTAGGATTAGCTGGGGCCAACGTCCTGACTTTC. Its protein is CASSLGLAGANVLTF.